A selection of T cell receptor beta chains follows, all from one sample in a study of T-cell memory formation after mild COVID-19. Using its own MiXCR run on the 5' RACE reads, TCRdb lists one record per CDR3 protein. The sample lists about 88,000 distinct CDR3 sequences, around 27% occurring once. The sample consisted of PBMCs or a T cell subset sorted from them (not recorded which). These receptors were taken from a young man who had mild COVID-19 (a few samples of this study predate the infection). Cell type and time point are not known. The CDR3 runs from the conserved cysteine through the conserved F or W. D genes are given only for firm matches. Clone size is shown for a subset of rows, as once, few, many or a class of expanded clone.

V: TRBV20-1; D: .; size: .; J: TRBJ2-2; DNA: TGCAGTGCCAAAAGGATCCCCAGCCAGGAGCTGTTTTTT; CDR3: CSAKRIPSQELFF
V: TRBV6-5; D: .; size: .; J: TRBJ2-1; DNA: TGTGCCAGCAGTTACGGGGTAGTCGGGAATGAGCAGTTCTTC; CDR3: CASSYGVVGNEQFF
V: TRBV11-2; D: TRBD2; size: many; J: TRBJ2-7; DNA: TGTGCCAGCAGCTTCGAGGCCGGGACTAGCGAGTACGAGCAGTACTTC; CDR3: CASSFEAGTSEYEQYF
V: TRBV3-1; D: TRBD2; size: .; J: TRBJ2-5; DNA: TGTGCCAGCAGCCAAGAAACGCGGGGGGACCAAGAGACCCAGTACTTC; CDR3: CASSQETRGDQETQYF
V: TRBV2; D: .; size: few; J: TRBJ2-3; DNA: TGTGCCAGCAGTGATGGTGCTAGCACAGATACGCAGTATTTT; CDR3: CASSDGASTDTQYF
V: TRBV7-6; D: .; size: few; J: TRBJ2-1; DNA: TGTGCCAGCAGCTCGACAGCGGACGCCTACAATGAGCAGTTCTTC; CDR3: CASSSTADAYNEQFF
V: TRBV23-1; D: TRBD2; size: .; J: TRBJ2-3; DNA: TGCGCCCTCAGGGCCCCCAGCGGGGTTACAGATACGCAGTATTTT; CDR3: CALRAPSGVTDTQYF
V: TRBV4-3; D: .; size: few; J: TRBJ1-1; DNA: TGCGCCAGCAGCCCGCGAGTCTCGTACACTGAAGCTTTCTTT; CDR3: CASSPRVSYTEAFF
V: TRBV20-1; D: TRBD1; size: few; J: TRBJ2-3; DNA: TGCAGTGCTCACCTGGACAGGGCAGATACGCAGTATTTT; CDR3: CSAHLDRADTQYF
V: TRBV27; D: TRBD1; size: .; J: TRBJ1-1; DNA: TGTGCCACCTCGGCAGGGGGAAAAACTGAAGCTTTCTTT; CDR3: CATSAGGKTEAFF
V: TRBV29-1; D: .; size: .; J: TRBJ1-1; DNA: TGCAGCGCCCCAGGGTTCATGAACACTGAAGCTTTCTTT; CDR3: CSAPGFMNTEAFF
V: TRBV20-1; D: TRBD1; size: few; J: TRBJ2-7; DNA: TGCAGTGCCGATCAGGGACAGGCATCCTACGAGCAGTACTTC; CDR3: CSADQGQASYEQYF
V: TRBV12-3/TRBV12-4; D: .; size: medium-sized; J: TRBJ2-1; DNA: TGTGCCAGCAGTACGCAAGGCCCGGGGAATGAGCAGTTCTTC; CDR3: CASSTQGPGNEQFF
V: TRBV6-5; D: .; size: .; J: TRBJ1-1; DNA: TGTGCCAGCAGTCGCGATCTTACCAAAGCTTTCTTT; CDR3: CASSRDLTKAFF
V: TRBV9; D: TRBD1; size: few; J: TRBJ1-6; DNA: TGTGCCAGCAGCGCGACAGGGGCCACCAATTCACCCCTCCACTTT; CDR3: CASSATGATNSPLHF
V: TRBV6-2/TRBV6-3; D: .; size: few; J: TRBJ2-5; DNA: TGTGCCAGCGGTTCCGCGATAGAGACCCAGTACTTC; CDR3: CASGSAIETQYF
V: TRBV12-3/TRBV12-4; D: TRBD1; size: few; J: TRBJ1-2; DNA: TGTGCCAGCAGTTTCGGGACAGGGGGCTTTGGCTACACCTTC; CDR3: CASSFGTGGFGYTF
V: TRBV12-5; D: .; size: few; J: TRBJ2-1; DNA: TGTGCTAGTGGTCCCCCTGTGGGGGGCTTGTACAATGAGCAGTTCTTC; CDR3: CASGPPVGGLYNEQFF
V: TRBV11-2; D: .; size: .; J: TRBJ2-1; DNA: TGTGCCAGCAGCCCTAGTAGCATCAATGAGCAGTTCTTC; CDR3: CASSPSSINEQFF
V: TRBV20-1; D: TRBD2; size: .; J: TRBJ2-5; DNA: TGCAGTGCCCAAAGCGGGGGTGGCCAAGAGACCCAGTACTTC; CDR3: CSAQSGGGQETQYF
V: TRBV12-3/TRBV12-4; D: .; size: .; J: TRBJ1-1; DNA: TGTGCCAGTTCCGAGGGACCGGCCACTGAAGCTTTCTTT; CDR3: CASSEGPATEAFF
V: TRBV14; D: .; size: .; J: TRBJ1-1; DNA: TGTGCCAGCAGCGCTACGGGGTACCAAGCTTTCTTT; CDR3: CASSATGYQAFF
V: TRBV12-3/TRBV12-4; D: TRBD1; size: few; J: TRBJ2-6; DNA: TGTGCCAGCAGCCGCTCGGGACAGGACAACTCTGGGGCCAACGTCCTGACTTTC; CDR3: CASSRSGQDNSGANVLTF
V: TRBV11-1; D: .; size: many; J: TRBJ2-1; DNA: TGTGCCAGCAGCTTAGTCGGCCTTGAGCAGTTCTTC; CDR3: CASSLVGLEQFF
V: TRBV4-1; D: .; size: .; J: TRBJ1-4; DNA: TGCGCCAGCAGCCTTCCAGCAGACCCGAGGGAAAAACTGTTTTTT; CDR3: CASSLPADPREKLFF
V: TRBV3-1; D: TRBD2; size: .; J: TRBJ2-3; DNA: TGTGCCAGCAGCCAGGGACTAGGTACGCAGTATTTT; CDR3: CASSQGLGTQYF
V: TRBV27; D: TRBD2; size: few; J: TRBJ2-1; DNA: TGTGCCAGCAGTTTAGGCGGGGGGGCAGGCAATGAGCAGTTCTTC; CDR3: CASSLGGGAGNEQFF
V: TRBV7-8; D: TRBD1; size: .; J: TRBJ1-1; DNA: TGTGCCAGCAGCAGCCGGGACAGGGCGTCCGGCACTGAAGCTTTCTTT; CDR3: CASSSRDRASGTEAFF
V: TRBV29-1; D: .; size: .; J: TRBJ2-1; DNA: TGCAGCGTCGGTACGGAGGGGGCTGGCGAGCAGTTCTTC; CDR3: CSVGTEGAGEQFF
V: TRBV5-1; D: .; size: few; J: TRBJ2-3; DNA: TGCGCCAGCAGCTCCTACAGGGTCGTGACAGATACGCAGTATTTT; CDR3: CASSSYRVVTDTQYF
V: TRBV9; D: TRBD1; size: .; J: TRBJ1-1; DNA: TGTGCCAGCAGCGTGACAGGGGGCAACACTGAAGCTTTCTTT; CDR3: CASSVTGGNTEAFF
V: TRBV7-9; D: .; size: many; J: TRBJ2-1; DNA: TGTGCCAGCGCCGCCAGGGAGAATAATGAGCAGTTCTTC; CDR3: CASAARENNEQFF
V: TRBV4-3; D: .; size: .; J: TRBJ2-7; DNA: TGCGCCAGCAGCCAACGGGCCTTTAGGGAGAGCTCCTACGAGCAGTACTTC; CDR3: CASSQRAFRESSYEQYF
V: TRBV7-8; D: .; size: few; J: TRBJ1-1; DNA: TGTGCCAGCAGCTTAGATAAGAAGGATTGGAACACTGAAGCTTTCTTT; CDR3: CASSLDKKDWNTEAFF
V: TRBV5-6; D: TRBD2; size: .; J: TRBJ2-3; DNA: TGTGCCAGCGTACTTAGCGGGCGGGTTGGAGATACGCAGTATTTT; CDR3: CASVLSGRVGDTQYF
V: TRBV5-1; D: .; size: .; J: TRBJ1-6; DNA: TGCGCCAGCAGCTCCAGTCCAGGGGACTCCTATAATTCACCCCTCCACTTT; CDR3: CASSSSPGDSYNSPLHF
V: TRBV10-2; D: .; size: .; J: TRBJ1-4; DNA: TGCGCCAGCACCAGAGGGGAGGATGGCACCATACTGTTTTTT; CDR3: CASTRGEDGTILFF
V: TRBV5-6; D: .; size: .; J: TRBJ2-2; DNA: TGTGCCAGCAGCCCCCGACGCATAGGTTCCCCTGACCGACCGCGGGAGCTGTTTTTT; CDR3: CASSPRRIGSPDRPRELFF
V: TRBV7-2; D: .; size: few; J: TRBJ2-1; DNA: TGTGCCAGCAGCTTCCGTACTCGGCAAAGTGAGCAGTTCTTC; CDR3: CASSFRTRQSEQFF
V: TRBV4-3; D: .; size: .; J: TRBJ1-1; DNA: TGCGCCAGCAGCCGAAACCTATGGGGGGAAGCTTTCTTT; CDR3: CASSRNLWGEAFF
V: TRBV6-5; D: .; size: .; J: TRBJ1-2; DNA: TGTGCCAGCAGTTATCGTTCTCGGCCGCCGCCCCTCGGGGCTAACTATGGCTACACCTTC; CDR3: CASSYRSRPPPLGANYGYTF
V: TRBV11-2; D: TRBD1; size: .; J: TRBJ2-3; DNA: TGTGCCAGCAGCTTTGGGAGGGACAGGGGGCGTATTACGCAGTATTTT; CDR3: CASSFGRDRGRITQYF
V: TRBV5-1; D: .; size: few; J: TRBJ2-1; DNA: TGCGCCAGCGGGAATACAGGGTCTTTTGATGAGCAGTTCTTC; CDR3: CASGNTGSFDEQFF